What follows is one T cell receptor beta chain and its context. This was the immunoSEQ v3.0 assay at survey level. The assay was immunoSEQ multiplex PCR, and TCRdb's table has in-frame clones only and misses some. The data contain some 24,000 clones, about 86% of them singletons. The sample comes from a study of long-term antiretroviral therapy in people with HIV. The source material was unsorted PBMCs, sampled 0.7 years before starting antiretroviral therapy. The receptor comes from a man younger than 45 with HIV.

The CDR3 sequence: CAWRSSSGLSSYNEQFF. The CDR3 nucleotides read TGTGCCTGGAGGTCCTCTAGCGGGCTGAGCTCCTACAATGAGCAGTTCTTC. V gene TRBV30 combines with J gene TRBJ2-1, with 8 bases lining up with TRBD2. Germline values: CDR1 GTSNPN, CDR2 SVGIG (reference sequence). V lost 3 bases to trimming and J lost 0 bases; unmatched junction nucleotides: 10. There are 17 residues in the CDR3.